Listed below are T cell receptor beta chains from one sample, sequenced in a study of T cell responses to AZD1222 COVID-19 vaccine. Method: immunoSEQ multiplex PCR; TCRdb's copy keeps in-frame clones and lacks some. The sample includes some 120,000 clones, just over 85% seen only once; the top ten take over 15%. The sequences come from peripheral blood, collected on day 0 of MenACWY control vaccination. The receptors here all came from an adult in good health. CDR3s include the opening cysteine and the closing phenylalanine or tryptophan. A D gene is named only where the DNA matches it firmly. For some rows the clone size is stated as once, few or many, or as a class when expanded; others skip it.

CDR3nt	CDR3aa	v_gene	d_gene	abundance	j_gene
TGTGCCAGCAGCCCCGGGACAGCCATCAATCAGCCCCAGCATTTT	CASSPGTAINQPQHF	TRBV7-6	TRBD1	-	TRBJ1-5
TGTGCCATCAGTGGGGGGGTCGAGCAGTACTTC	CAISGGVEQYF	TRBV10-3	-	-	TRBJ2-7
TGTGCCAGCAGCTTGGCCTTTGGGACAGGGACCTACGAGCAGTACTTC	CASSLAFGTGTYEQYF	TRBV5-6	TRBD1	-	TRBJ2-7
TGTGCCAGCACCTCTTTAGAGACCCAGTACTTC	CASTSLETQYF	TRBV7-9	-	-	TRBJ2-5
TGTGCCAGCAGTTCACAACGCAATCAGCCCCAGCATTTT	CASSSQRNQPQHF	TRBV6-5	-	-	TRBJ1-5
TGCGCCAGCAGTGAGTCCGGAGTTCGGGGCTACACCTTC	CASSESGVRGYTF	TRBV10-1	-	-	TRBJ1-2
TGTGCCAGCAGCGTAGATCTCGGGATGGTTTACACCGGGGAGCTGTTTTTT	CASSVDLGMVYTGELFF	TRBV9	-	-	TRBJ2-2
TGTGCCAGCAGCTTTATGCATACGCAGTATTTT	CASSFMHTQYF	TRBV7-2	-	-	TRBJ2-3
TGTGCCAGCAGCCCTCATGCCGGGACAGGGCTTCTCTCTGGAAACACCATATATTTT	CASSPHAGTGLLSGNTIYF	TRBV9	TRBD1	-	TRBJ1-3
TGTGCCAGCAGCTTAGCTTCTTATGAGCAGTTCTTC	CASSLASYEQFF	TRBV7-2	-	-	TRBJ2-1
TGTGCCACCCCCTACGCAGGTTACACAGATACGCAGTATTTT	CATPYAGYTDTQYF	TRBV24-1	-	-	TRBJ2-3
TGCGCCAGCTTATCAGGGGGCGTCGGGGAGACCCAGTACTTC	CASLSGGVGETQYF	TRBV5-1	TRBD1	few	TRBJ2-5
TGTGCCAGCAGTTACGAACTAGCAAGAGGGGGAGAGACCCAGTACTTC	CASSYELARGGETQYF	TRBV6-2/TRBV6-3	-	-	TRBJ2-5
TGCAGTGCTGCCCGGGACAGGGAAGCTTTCTTT	CSAARDREAFF	TRBV20-1	TRBD1	-	TRBJ1-1
TGTGCCAGCAAAAAATGGAACTTCGCTCGCAGGGATACGCAGTATTTT	CASKKWNFARRDTQYF	TRBV13	-	-	TRBJ2-3
TGTGCCAGCAGCTTGAGTCGTGCAGGGGACTATGGCTACACCTTC	CASSLSRAGDYGYTF	TRBV5-4	-	-	TRBJ1-2
TGTGCCAGTAGTATTTCAGACGGGAGGTACAATGAGCAGTTCTTC	CASSISDGRYNEQFF	TRBV19	TRBD2	-	TRBJ2-1
TGTGCCAGCAGCTCCATAGGGGGCACAGATACGCAGTATTTT	CASSSIGGTDTQYF	TRBV7-2	-	-	TRBJ2-3
TGTGCCAGCAGTGAATCAGGGTACGAGCAGTACTTC	CASSESGYEQYF	TRBV6-1	-	-	TRBJ2-7
TGTGCCAGCGGATACCCTAAGGGAGGGCGCCGGTCCTACGAGCAGTACTTC	CASGYPKGGRRSYEQYF	TRBV11-2	TRBD2	few	TRBJ2-7
TGTGCCAGCAGCCACGCCTACGAGCAGTACTTC	CASSHAYEQYF	TRBV3-1/TRBV3-2	-	-	TRBJ2-7
TGTGCCAGTGGGCGGGGTCTCTATGGCTACACCTTC	CASGRGLYGYTF	TRBV19	-	-	TRBJ1-2
TGCGCCAGCAGCCCGGAACCTCCCCCTGAGCAGTTCTTC	CASSPEPPPEQFF	TRBV5-1	-	-	TRBJ2-1
TGCGCCAGCAGCTTGGAGGGCCTAAATCAGCCCCAGCATTTT	CASSLEGLNQPQHF	TRBV5-1	-	-	TRBJ1-5
TGTGCCAGCAGTTTATTAGGGGGTTCTTTTCGGGAGACCCAGTACTTC	CASSLLGGSFRETQYF	TRBV28	-	-	TRBJ2-5
TGTGCCAGTAGTATTCTAGCGGGACCCTCCGGGGAGCAGTTCTTC	CASSILAGPSGEQFF	TRBV19	TRBD2	-	TRBJ2-1
TGTGCCAGCTCACCACAGGGGAACACTGAAGCTTTCTTT	CASSPQGNTEAFF	TRBV18	-	-	TRBJ1-1
TGTGCCAGCAGTGAAATCCGGGATTTTACTGCGAACACTGAAGCTTTCTTT	CASSEIRDFTANTEAFF	TRBV2	-	-	TRBJ1-1
TGTGCCACCAGTGATCGAGACGGGAGCACAGATACGCAGTATTTT	CATSDRDGSTDTQYF	TRBV24-1	-	-	TRBJ2-3
TGTGCCAGCAGTTTAGGTTCAGGGGGTCGGTACGAGCAGTACTTC	CASSLGSGGRYEQYF	TRBV27	TRBD1	-	TRBJ2-7
TGTGCCAGCGAGGCGTACCAAGAGACCCAGTACTTC	CASEAYQETQYF	TRBV2	-	-	TRBJ2-5
TGCGCCAGCAGCTTGGGACTAGCTTTGGGGGATGAGCAGTTCTTC	CASSLGLALGDEQFF	TRBV5-1	TRBD2	-	TRBJ2-1
TGTGCCAGCAGGGGACAGGGGTATTCACCCCTCCACTTT	CASRGQGYSPLHF	TRBV28	TRBD1	once	TRBJ1-6
TGTGCCAGCTACAAAGCAGATACGCAGTATTTT	CASYKADTQYF	TRBV5-5	-	-	TRBJ2-3
TGCAGCGTCGCGGGACTCGAAACAGATACGCAGTATTTT	CSVAGLETDTQYF	TRBV29-1	-	-	TRBJ2-3
TGTGCCAGCAGCGGGGGGACTAGAGGGCCGTCCCGCTACGAGCAGTACTTC	CASSGGTRGPSRYEQYF	TRBV11-2	TRBD2	-	TRBJ2-7
TGTGCCAGCAGCTCCCAAACGGGAGAGTACTACGAGCAGTACTTC	CASSSQTGEYYEQYF	TRBV11-2	-	-	TRBJ2-7
TGTGCCAGCAGCCCCTCGCGCGAGCAGTACTTC	CASSPSREQYF	TRBV7-9	-	-	TRBJ2-7
TGTGCCAGCAGCAGTGGGACAGGGGATAGCAATCAGCCCCAGCATTTT	CASSSGTGDSNQPQHF	TRBV5-6	TRBD1	-	TRBJ1-5
TGTGCCAGCAGCTTTGTACAGGGGGCGCGTGAGCAGTACTTC	CASSFVQGAREQYF	TRBV7-9	TRBD1	-	TRBJ2-7
TGCGCCAGCAGCTTGACAGGGCATTGGGGCGAAGCTTTCTTT	CASSLTGHWGEAFF	TRBV5-1	-	-	TRBJ1-1
TGTGCCAGCAGCCACCAGGGACGAGGGAACACTGAAGCTTTCTTT	CASSHQGRGNTEAFF	TRBV3-1/TRBV3-2	-	-	TRBJ1-1
TGTGCCAGCTCACGACAGGGGAGGGCTGAAGCTTTCTTT	CASSRQGRAEAFF	TRBV18	TRBD1	-	TRBJ1-1
TGTGCCAGCAGCTTAGATCAAATTTCGGGAAACACTGAAGCTTTCTTT	CASSLDQISGNTEAFF	TRBV11-2	-	once	TRBJ1-1
TGTGCCAGCAGCCCCTCAGGGTCAAGCTCCTACGAGCAGTACTTC	CASSPSGSSSYEQYF	TRBV5-6	-	-	TRBJ2-7